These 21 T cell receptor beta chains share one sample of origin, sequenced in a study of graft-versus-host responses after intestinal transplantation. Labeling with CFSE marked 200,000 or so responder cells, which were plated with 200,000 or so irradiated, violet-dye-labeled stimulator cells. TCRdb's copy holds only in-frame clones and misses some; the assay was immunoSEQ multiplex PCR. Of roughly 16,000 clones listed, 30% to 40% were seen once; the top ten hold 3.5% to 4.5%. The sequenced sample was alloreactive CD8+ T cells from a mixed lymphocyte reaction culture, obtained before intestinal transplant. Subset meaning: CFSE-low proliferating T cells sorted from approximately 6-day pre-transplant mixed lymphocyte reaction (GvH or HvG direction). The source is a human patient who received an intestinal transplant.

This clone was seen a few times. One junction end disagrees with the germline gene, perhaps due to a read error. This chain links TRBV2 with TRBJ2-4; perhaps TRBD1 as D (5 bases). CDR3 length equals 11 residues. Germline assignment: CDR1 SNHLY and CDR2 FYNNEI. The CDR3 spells CASCDGKGEYF. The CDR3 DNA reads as TGTGCCAGCTGTGACGGTAAAGGGGAGTACTTC.

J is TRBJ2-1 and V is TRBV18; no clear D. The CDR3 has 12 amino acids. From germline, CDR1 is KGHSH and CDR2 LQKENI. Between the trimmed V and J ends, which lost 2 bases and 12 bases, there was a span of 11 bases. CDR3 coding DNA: TGTGCCAGCTCACCATGGTCCGTCCGGCAGTTCTTC. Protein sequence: CASSPWSVRQFF.

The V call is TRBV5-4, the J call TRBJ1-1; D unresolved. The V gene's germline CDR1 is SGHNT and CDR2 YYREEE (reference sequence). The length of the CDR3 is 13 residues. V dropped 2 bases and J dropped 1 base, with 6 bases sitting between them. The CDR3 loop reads CASSFKENTEAFF. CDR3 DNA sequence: TGTGCCAGCAGCTTCAAGGAGAACACTGAAGCTTTCTTT.

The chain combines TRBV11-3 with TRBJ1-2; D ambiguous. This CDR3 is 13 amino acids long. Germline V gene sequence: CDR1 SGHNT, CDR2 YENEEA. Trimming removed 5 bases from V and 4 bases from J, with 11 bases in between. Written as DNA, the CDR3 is TGTGCCAGCAGCCCAAAGGGCAGCTATGGCTACACCTTC. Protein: CASSPKGSYGYTF.

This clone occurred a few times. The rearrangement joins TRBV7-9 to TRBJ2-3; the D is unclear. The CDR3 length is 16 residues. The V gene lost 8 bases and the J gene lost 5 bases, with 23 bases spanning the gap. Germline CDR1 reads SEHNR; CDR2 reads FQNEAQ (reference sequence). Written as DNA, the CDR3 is TGTGCCAGCCCCAACGAGGAACGAAGTCCCAGAGATACGCAGTATTTT. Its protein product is CASPNEERSPRDTQYF.

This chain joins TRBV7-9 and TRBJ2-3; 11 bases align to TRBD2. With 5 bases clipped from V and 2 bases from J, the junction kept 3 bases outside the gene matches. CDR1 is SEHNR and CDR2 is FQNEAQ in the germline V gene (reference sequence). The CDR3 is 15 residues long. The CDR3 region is CASSAGLADTDTQYF. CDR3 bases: TGTGCCAGCAGCGCGGGACTAGCGGACACAGATACGCAGTATTTT.

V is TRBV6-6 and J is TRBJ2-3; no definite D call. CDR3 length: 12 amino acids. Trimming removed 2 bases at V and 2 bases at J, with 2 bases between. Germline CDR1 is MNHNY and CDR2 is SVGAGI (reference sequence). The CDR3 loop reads CASSYNTDTQYF. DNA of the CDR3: TGTGCCAGCAGTTACAACACAGATACGCAGTATTTT.

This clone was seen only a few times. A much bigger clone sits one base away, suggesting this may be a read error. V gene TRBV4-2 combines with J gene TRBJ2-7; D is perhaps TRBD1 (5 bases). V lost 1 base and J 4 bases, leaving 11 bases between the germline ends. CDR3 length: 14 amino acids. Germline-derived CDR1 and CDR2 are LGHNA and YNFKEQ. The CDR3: CASSQGQTDYEQYF. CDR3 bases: TGTGCCAGCAGCCAAGGACAGACTGATTACGAGCAGTACTTC.

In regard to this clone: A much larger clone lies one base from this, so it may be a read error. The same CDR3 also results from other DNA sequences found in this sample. CDR3 bases: TGCGCCAGCAGCCCCGGACAGGGGGCCTACGAGCAGTACTTC. Protein sequence: CASSPGQGAYEQYF. The chain uses TRBV4-1 and TRBJ2-7, with TRBD1 matching over 10 bases. Germline V CDR1 and CDR2: MGHRA, YSYEKL. The CDR3 extends over 14 amino acids. V lost 4 bases to trimming and J lost 2 bases; unmatched junction nucleotides: 2.

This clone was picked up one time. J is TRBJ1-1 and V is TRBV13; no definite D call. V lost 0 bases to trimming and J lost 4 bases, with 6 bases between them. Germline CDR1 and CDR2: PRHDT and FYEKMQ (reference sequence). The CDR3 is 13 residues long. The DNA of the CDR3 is TGTGCCAGCAGCTTAGGTACGGGCACTGAAGCTTTCTTT. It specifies CASSLGTGTEAFF.

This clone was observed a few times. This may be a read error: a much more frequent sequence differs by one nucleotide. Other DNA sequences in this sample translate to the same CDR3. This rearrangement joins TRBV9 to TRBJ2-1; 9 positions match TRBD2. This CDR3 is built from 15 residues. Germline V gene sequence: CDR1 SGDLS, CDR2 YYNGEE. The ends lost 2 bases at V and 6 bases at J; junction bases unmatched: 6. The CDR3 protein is CASSVGGGRGNEQFF. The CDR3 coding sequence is TGTGCCAGCAGCGTCGGGGGCGGGAGGGGCAATGAGCAGTTCTTC.

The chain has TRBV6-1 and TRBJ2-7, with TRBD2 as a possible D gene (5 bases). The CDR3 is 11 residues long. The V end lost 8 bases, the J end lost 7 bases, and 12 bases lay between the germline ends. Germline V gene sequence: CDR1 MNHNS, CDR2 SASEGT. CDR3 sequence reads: CASGSSGEQYF. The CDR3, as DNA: TGTGCCAGCGGGAGTTCGGGTGAGCAGTACTTC.

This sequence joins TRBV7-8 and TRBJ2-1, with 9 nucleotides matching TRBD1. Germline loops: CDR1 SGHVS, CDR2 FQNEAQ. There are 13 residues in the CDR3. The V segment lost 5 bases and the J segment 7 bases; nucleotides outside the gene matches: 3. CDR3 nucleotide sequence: TGTGCCAGCAGCCCCGGGACAGGGAATGAGCAGTTCTTC. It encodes CASSPGTGNEQFF.

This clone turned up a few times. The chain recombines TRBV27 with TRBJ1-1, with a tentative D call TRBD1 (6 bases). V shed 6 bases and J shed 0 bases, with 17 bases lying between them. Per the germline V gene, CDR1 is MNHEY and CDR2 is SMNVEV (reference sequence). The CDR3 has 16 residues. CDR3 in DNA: TGTGCCAGCAGACCCCTGACAGGACCCTTGAACACTGAAGCTTTCTTT. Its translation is CASRPLTGPLNTEAFF.

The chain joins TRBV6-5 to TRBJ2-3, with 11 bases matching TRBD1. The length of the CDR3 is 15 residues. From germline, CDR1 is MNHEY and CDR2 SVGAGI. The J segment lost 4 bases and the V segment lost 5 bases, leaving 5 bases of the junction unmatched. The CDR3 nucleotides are TGTGCCAGCAGTGCCCGGGACAGGGGGGCAGATACGCAGTATTTT. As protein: CASSARDRGADTQYF.

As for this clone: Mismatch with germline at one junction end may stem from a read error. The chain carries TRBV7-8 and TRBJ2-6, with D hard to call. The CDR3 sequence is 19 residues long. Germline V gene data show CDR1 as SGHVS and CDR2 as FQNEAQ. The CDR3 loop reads CASSVQIDAYKSRANILTF. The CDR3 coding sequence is TGTGCCAGCAGCGTGCAAATAGACGCTTACAAAAGTCGGGCCAACATCCTGACTTTC.

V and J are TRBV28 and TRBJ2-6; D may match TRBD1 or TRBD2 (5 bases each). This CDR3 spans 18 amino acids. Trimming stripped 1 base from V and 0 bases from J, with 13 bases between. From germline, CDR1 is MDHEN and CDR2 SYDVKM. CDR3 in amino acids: CASSLFWDGYSGANVLTF. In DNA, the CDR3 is TGTGCCAGCAGTTTATTCTGGGACGGATACTCTGGGGCCAACGTCCTGACTTTC.

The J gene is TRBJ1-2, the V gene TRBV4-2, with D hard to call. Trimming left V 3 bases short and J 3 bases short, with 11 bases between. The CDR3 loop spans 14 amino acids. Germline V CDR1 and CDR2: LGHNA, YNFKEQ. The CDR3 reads CASSHPHIDYGYTF. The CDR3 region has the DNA TGTGCCAGCAGCCACCCCCATATTGACTATGGCTACACCTTC.

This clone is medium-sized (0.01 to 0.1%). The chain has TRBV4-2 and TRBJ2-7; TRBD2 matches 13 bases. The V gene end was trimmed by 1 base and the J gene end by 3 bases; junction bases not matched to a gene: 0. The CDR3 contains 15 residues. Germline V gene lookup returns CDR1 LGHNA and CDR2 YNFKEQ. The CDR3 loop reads CASSQGLAGGYEQYF. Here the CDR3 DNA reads TGTGCCAGCAGCCAAGGACTAGCGGGAGGCTACGAGCAGTACTTC.

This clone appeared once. The DNA for the CDR3 is TGCGCCAGCAGCCAAGTGGACCTTGTAGATCAGCCCCAGCATTTT. The encoded protein is CASSQVDLVDQPQHF. This sequence joins TRBV4-1 and TRBJ1-5; D call uncertain. CDR1 and CDR2 from the germline V gene are MGHRA and YSYEKL. Trimming shortened V by 1 base and J by 5 bases, and 12 bases separated the two germline ends. The CDR3 runs to 15 residues.

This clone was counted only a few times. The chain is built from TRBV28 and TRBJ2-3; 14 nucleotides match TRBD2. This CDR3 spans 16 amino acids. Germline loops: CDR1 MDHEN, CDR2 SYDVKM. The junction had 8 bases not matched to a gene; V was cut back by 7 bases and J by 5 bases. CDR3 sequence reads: CASNEGLAGAVDTQYF. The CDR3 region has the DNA TGTGCCAGCAACGAGGGACTAGCGGGAGCCGTAGATACGCAGTATTTT.